The 2 T cell receptor beta chains below come from one sample, sequenced in a study of cytomegalovirus exposure and HLA in healthy donors. 13 Jbeta primers and 60 Vbeta primers were used for the PCR. Clones were sequenced by immunoSEQ multiplex PCR, and TCRdb holds only the in-frame ones, with some missing. The data contain around 150,000 clones, around 81% of them seen just once; the ten biggest clones take up about 13%. The material sequenced was PBMCs. These TCRs come from a woman aged 50 to 60 in good health and CMV-seronegative.

The rearrangement links TRBV5-1 to TRBJ1-1, with 7 bases fitting TRBD1. This CDR3 has 15 residues. Losses at the gene ends were 0 bases for V and 4 bases for J; bases not matched to a gene: 6. Germline assignment: CDR1 SGHRS and CDR2 YFSETQ. The CDR3 here is CASSLGGGGGTEAFF. As DNA, the CDR3 is TGCGCCAGCAGCTTGGGAGGGGGCGGAGGCACTGAAGCTTTCTTT.

The chain combines TRBV5-4 with TRBJ2-7; 8 bases align to TRBD1. There are 13 residues in the CDR3. Germline V gene lookup returns CDR1 SGHNT and CDR2 YYREEE (reference sequence). V was clipped by 5 bases and J by 6 bases; unmatched bases: 7. The CDR3 reads CASSTGQGGEQYF. In DNA form, the CDR3 reads TGTGCCAGCAGTACCGGACAGGGAGGCGAGCAGTACTTC.